This T cell receptor beta chain emerged from a study of blood T cell repertoires in COVID-19. Looking at the study overall: Spain, Italy and the United States supplied samples that represented acute and convalescent COVID-19. Sample material is recorded as cDNA or gDNA derived from T cells, B-cell-depleted T cells, or PBMCs.

Cohort assignment relied on participant-reported clinical history. Clones were read by immunoSEQ multiplex PCR, and TCRdb kept only the in-frame ones, dropping some. Here the sample spans nearly 300,000 clones, 85% to 90% being singletons. This CDR3 comprises 13 residues. Trimming cost V 6 bases and J 5 bases, with 11 bases left between them. From germline, CDR1 is ENHRY and CDR2 SYGVKD. The chain recombines TRBV10-3 with TRBJ2-1, with D maybe TRBD1 (6 bases). The source of this sequence is a woman in her forties or fifties who had been exposed to COVID-19. The sample was PBMCs or T cells enriched from blood (not recorded which). CDR3 sequence reads: CAISGDRNNEQFF. The CDR3 DNA follows: TGTGCCATCAGCGGAGACAGGAACAATGAGCAGTTCTTC.